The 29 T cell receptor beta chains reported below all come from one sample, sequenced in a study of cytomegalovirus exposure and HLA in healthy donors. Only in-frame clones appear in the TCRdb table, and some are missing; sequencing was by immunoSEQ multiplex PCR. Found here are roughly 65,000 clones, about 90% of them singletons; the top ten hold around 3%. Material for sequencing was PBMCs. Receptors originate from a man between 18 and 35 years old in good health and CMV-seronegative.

The CDR3 sequence is CASSSTGVGETQYF. CDR3 in DNA: TGTGCCAGCAGTTCAACCGGGGTGGGGGAGACCCAGTACTTC. The J gene is TRBJ2-5, the V gene TRBV28; TRBD2 might be the D (5 bases). The CDR3 contains 14 residues. The germline gives CDR1 MDHEN, CDR2 SYDVKM. The V and J ends lost 4 bases and 5 bases respectively, with 14 bases between them.

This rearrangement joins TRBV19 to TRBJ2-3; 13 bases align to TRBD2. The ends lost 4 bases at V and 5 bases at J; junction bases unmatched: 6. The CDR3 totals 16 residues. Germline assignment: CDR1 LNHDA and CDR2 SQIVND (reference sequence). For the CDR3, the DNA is TGTGCCAGTAGTAGGACTAGCGGGAGTGGAGGAGATACGCAGTATTTT. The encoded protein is CASSRTSGSGGDTQYF. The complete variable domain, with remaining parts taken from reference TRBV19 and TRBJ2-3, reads DGGITQSPKYLFRKEGQNVTLSCEQNLNHDAMYWYRQDPGQGLRLIYYSQIVNDFQKGDIAEGYSVSREKKESFPLTVTSAQKNPTAFYLCASSRTSGSGGDTQYFGPGTRLTVL.

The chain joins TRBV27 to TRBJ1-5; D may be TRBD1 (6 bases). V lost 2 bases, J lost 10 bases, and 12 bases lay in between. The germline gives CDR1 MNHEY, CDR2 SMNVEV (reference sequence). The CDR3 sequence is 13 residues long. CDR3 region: CASSLNRELPQHF. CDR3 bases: TGTGCCAGCAGTTTAAACAGGGAGTTACCCCAGCATTTT.

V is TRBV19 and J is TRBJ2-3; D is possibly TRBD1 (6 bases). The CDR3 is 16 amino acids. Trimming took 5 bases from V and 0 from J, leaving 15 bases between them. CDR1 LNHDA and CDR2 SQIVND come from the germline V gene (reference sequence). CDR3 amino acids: CASSLQGTLSTDTQYF. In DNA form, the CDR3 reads TGTGCCAGTAGTTTACAGGGAACCCTTAGCACAGATACGCAGTATTTT.

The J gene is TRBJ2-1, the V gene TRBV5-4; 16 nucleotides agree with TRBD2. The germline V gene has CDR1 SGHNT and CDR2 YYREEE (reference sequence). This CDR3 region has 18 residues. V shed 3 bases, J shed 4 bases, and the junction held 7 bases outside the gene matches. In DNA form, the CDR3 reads TGTGCCAGCAGCTCGGGACTAGCGGGAGGGCCGGGGTACAATGAGCAGTTCTTC. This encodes CASSSGLAGGPGYNEQFF.

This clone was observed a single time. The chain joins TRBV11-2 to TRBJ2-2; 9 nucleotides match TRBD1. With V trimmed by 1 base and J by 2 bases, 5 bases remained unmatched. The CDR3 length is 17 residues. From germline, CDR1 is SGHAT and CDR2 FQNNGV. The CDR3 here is CASSLVWGQGNTGELFF. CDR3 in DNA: TGTGCCAGCAGCTTAGTTTGGGGACAGGGAAACACCGGGGAGCTGTTTTTT.

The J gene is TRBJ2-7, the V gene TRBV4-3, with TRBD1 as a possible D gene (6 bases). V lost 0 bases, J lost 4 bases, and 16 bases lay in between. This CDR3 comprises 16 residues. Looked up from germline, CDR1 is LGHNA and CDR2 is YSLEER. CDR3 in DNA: TGCGCCAGCAGCCAAGATGTGACAGGTCATCTGTACGAGCAGTACTTC. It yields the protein CASSQDVTGHLYEQYF.

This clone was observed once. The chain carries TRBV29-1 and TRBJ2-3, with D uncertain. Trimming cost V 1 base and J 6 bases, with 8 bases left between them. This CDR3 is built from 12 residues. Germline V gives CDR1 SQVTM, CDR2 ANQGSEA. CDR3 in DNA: TGCAGCGTTGAAGGGCCACAGGATACGCAGTATTTT. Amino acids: CSVEGPQDTQYF.

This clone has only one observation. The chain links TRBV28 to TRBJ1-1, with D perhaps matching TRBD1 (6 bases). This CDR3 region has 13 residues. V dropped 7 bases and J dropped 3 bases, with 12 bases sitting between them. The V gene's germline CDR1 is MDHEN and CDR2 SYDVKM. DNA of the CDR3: TGTGCCAGCAACTTAGGGGGGGACACTGAAGCTTTCTTT. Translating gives CASNLGGDTEAFF. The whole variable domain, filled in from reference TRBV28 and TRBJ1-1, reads DVKVTQSSRYLVKRTGEKVFLECVQDMDHENMFWYRQDPGLGLRLIYFSYDVKMKEKGDIPEGYSVSREKKERFSLILESASTNQTSMYLCASNLGGDTEAFFGQGTRLTVV.

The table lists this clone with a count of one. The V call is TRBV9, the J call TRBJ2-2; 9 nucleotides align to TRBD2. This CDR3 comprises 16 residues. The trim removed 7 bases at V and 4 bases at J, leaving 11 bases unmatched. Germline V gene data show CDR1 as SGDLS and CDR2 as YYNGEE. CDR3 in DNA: TGTGCCAGCTCTCTCCAGCGGGAGGCCCTCACCGGGGAGCTGTTTTTT. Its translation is CASSLQREALTGELFF. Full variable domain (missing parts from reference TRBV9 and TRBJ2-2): DSGVTQTPKHLITATGQRVTLRCSPRSGDLSVYWYQQSLDQGLQFLIQYYNGEERAKGNILERFSAQQFPDLHSELNLSSLELGDSALYFCASSLQREALTGELFFGEGSRLTVL.

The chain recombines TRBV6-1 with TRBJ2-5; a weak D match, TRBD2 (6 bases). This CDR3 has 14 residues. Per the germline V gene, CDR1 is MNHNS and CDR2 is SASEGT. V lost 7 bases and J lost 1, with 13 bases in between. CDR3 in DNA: TGTGCCAGCACCAAACGGACTACCCAAGAGACCCAGTACTTC. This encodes CASTKRTTQETQYF.

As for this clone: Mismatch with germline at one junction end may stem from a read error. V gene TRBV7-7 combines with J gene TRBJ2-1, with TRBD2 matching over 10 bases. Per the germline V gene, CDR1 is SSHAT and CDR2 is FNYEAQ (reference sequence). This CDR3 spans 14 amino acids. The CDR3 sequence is CASSFDSGRNEQFF. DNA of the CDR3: TGTGCTAGCAGCTTTGATAGCGGGAGGAATGAGCAGTTCTTC.

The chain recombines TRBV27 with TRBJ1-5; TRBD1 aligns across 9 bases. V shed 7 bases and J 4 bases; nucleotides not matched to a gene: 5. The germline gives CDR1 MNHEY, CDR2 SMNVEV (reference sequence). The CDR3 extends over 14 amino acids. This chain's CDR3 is CASTLTGGNQPQHF. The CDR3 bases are TGTGCCAGCACCTTGACAGGGGGGAATCAGCCCCAGCATTTT.

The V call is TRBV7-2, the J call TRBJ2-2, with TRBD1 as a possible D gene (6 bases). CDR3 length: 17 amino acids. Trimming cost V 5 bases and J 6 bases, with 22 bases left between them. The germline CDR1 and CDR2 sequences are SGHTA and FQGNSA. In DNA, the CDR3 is TGTGCCAGCAGCCGATCAGAGAGGGGGAGAGGGGCCGGGGAGCTGTTTTTT. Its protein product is CASSRSERGRGAGELFF.

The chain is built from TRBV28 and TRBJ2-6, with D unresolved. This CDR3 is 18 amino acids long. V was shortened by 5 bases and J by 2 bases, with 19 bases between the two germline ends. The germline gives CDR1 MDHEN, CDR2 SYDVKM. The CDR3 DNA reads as TGTGCCAGCAGTCTAATCCGCGGATCCCTGGCTGGGGCCAACGTCCTGACTTTC. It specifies CASSLIRGSLAGANVLTF.

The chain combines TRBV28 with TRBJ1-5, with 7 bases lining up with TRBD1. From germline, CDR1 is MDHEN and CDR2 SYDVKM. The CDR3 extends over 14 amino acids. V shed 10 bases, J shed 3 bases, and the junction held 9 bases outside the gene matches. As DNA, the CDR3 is TGTGCCATACACCGGGACAGTACCAATCAGCCCCAGCATTTT. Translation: CAIHRDSTNQPQHF.

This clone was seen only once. CDR3 residues: CASSPGGLAYEQYF. The CDR3 DNA follows: TGTGCCAGCAGCCCCGGGGGTTTGGCCTACGAGCAGTACTTC. V usage is TRBV5-4 and J usage is TRBJ2-7; TRBD2 is a possible D gene (6 bases). The V end was cut by 4 bases, the J end by 2 bases, with 13 bases between. Germline CDR1 SGHNT, CDR2 YYREEE (reference sequence). The CDR3 covers 14 residues.

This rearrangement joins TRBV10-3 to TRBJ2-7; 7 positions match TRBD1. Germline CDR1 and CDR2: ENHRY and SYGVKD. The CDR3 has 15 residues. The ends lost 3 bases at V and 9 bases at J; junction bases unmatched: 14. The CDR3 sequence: CAISDITRDSLRQYF. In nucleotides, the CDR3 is TGTGCCATCAGTGATATAACCCGGGACAGCCTACGGCAGTACTTC.

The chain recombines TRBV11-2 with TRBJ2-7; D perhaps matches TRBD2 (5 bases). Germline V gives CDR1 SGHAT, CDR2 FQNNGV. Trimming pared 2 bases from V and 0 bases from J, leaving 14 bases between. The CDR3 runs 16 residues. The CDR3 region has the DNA TGTGCCAGCAGCTTATGGCCTAGCCGGAGCTCCTACGAGCAGTACTTC. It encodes CASSLWPSRSSYEQYF.

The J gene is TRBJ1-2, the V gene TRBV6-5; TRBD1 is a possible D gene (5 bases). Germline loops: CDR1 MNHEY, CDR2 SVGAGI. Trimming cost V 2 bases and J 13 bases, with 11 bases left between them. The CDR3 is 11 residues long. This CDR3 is CASSYGGVFTF. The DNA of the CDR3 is TGTGCCAGCAGTTACGGAGGGGTATTCACCTTC.

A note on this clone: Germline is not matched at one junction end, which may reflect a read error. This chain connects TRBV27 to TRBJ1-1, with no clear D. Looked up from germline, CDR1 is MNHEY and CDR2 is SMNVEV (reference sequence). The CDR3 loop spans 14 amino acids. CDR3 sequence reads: CASSLSPLVPGAFF. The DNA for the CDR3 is TGTGCCAGCAGTCTATCACCCTTGGTGCCCGGGGCTTTCTTT.

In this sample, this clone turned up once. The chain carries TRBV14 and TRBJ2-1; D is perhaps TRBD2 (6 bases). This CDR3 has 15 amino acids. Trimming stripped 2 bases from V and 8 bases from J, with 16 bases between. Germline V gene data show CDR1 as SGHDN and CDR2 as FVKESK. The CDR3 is CASSQLGGRRDEQFF. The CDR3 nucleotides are TGTGCCAGCAGCCAACTCGGGGGACGGCGGGATGAGCAGTTCTTC.

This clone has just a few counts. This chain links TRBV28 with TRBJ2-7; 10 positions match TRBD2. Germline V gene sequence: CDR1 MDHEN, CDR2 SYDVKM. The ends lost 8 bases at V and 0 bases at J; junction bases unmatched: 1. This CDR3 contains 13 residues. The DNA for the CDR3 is TGTGCCAGCGCTAGCGGGAGCTCCTACGAGCAGTACTTC. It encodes CASASGSSYEQYF.

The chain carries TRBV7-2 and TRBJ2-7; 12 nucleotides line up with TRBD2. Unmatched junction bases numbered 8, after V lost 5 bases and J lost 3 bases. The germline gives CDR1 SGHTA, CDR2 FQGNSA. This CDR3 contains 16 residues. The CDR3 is CASSPRTSGNLYEQYF. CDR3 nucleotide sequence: TGTGCCAGCAGCCCCAGGACTAGCGGGAATCTCTACGAGCAGTACTTC.

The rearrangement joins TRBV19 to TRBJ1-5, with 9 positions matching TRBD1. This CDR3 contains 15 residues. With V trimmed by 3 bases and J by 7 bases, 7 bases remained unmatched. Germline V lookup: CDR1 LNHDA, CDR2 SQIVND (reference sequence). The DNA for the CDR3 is TGTGCCAGTAGTATGACCGGGACAGGGTTACAGCCCCAGCATTTT. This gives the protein CASSMTGTGLQPQHF.

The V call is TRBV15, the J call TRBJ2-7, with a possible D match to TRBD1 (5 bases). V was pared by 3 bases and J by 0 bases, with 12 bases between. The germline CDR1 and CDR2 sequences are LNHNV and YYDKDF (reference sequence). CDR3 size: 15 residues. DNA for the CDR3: TGTGCCACCAGCAGCCTAACAAGGGGCTCCTACGAGCAGTACTTC. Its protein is CATSSLTRGSYEQYF.

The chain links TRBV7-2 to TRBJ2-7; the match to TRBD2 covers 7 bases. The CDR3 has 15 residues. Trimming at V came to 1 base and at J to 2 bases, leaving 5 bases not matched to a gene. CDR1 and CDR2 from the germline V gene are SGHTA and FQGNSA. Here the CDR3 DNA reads TGTGCCAGCAGCTTAGGCCTAGCGGAGACCTACGAGCAGTACTTC. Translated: CASSLGLAETYEQYF.

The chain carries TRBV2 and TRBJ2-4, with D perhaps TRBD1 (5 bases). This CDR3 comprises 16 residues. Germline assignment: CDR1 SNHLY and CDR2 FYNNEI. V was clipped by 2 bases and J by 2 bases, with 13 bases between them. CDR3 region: CASSEIPRATKNIQYF. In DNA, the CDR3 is TGTGCCAGCAGTGAAATCCCCAGGGCGACCAAAAACATTCAGTACTTC.

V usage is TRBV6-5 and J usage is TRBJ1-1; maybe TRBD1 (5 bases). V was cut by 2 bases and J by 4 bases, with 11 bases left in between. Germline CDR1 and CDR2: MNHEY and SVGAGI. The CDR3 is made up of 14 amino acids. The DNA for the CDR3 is TGTGCCAGCAGTTACAGGGGTGGTGGCACTGAAGCTTTCTTT. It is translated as CASSYRGGGTEAFF.